The clone carrying this TCR beta chain was counted between two and nine times. The entry originates in a study of response to subunit inactivated influenza vaccine. The CDR3 extends over 14 amino acids. The V end was cut by 6 bases, the J end by 6 bases, with 14 bases between. Via MiXCR, TCRdb re-called the RT-PCR reads, giving one row per CDR3 protein. The sample carries roughly 520,000 distinct CDR3 sequences, 25% recorded once. The sequenced sample was CD4+ T cells sorted from PBMCs, obtained more than 4 days after vaccination. The V call is TRBV12-3 or TRBV12-4, the J call TRBJ1-4; TRBD1 might be the D (5 bases). This clonotype was obtained from a man aged 50-59 years who received an inactivated influenza vaccine. CDR3: CASRATGGDEKLFF. The CDR3, as DNA: TGTGCCAGCAGAGCCACGGGGGGTGATGAAAAACTGTTTTTT.